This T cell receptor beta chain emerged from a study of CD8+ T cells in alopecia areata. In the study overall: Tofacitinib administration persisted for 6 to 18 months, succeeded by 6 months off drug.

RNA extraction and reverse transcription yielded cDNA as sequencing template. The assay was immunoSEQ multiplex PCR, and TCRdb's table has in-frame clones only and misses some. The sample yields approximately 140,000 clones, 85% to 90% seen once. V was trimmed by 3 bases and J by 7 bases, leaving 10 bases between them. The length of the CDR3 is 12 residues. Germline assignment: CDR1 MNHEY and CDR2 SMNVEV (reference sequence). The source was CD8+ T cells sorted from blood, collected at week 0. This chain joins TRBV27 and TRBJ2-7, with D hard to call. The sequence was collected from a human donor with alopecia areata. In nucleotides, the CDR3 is TGTGCCAGCAGTTTTAGTATGGGTGAGCAGTACTTC. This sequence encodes CASSFSMGEQYF.